The subject of this entry is one T cell receptor (beta chain). This record comes from a study of cytomegalovirus exposure and HLA in healthy donors. This PCR relied on a set of 60 Vbeta primers and 13 Jbeta primers. This table comes from immunoSEQ multiplex PCR, and its TCRdb copy is limited to in-frame clones, with some not included. The sample yields about 130,000 clones, over 75% seen once. Trimming cost V 5 bases and J 1 base; bases outside gene matches: 5. The CDR3 is made up of 15 amino acids. Germline lookup yields CDR1 KGHSH and CDR2 LQKENI. V is TRBV18 and J is TRBJ2-5; TRBD1 matches at 9 bases. This clonotype was sampled from a woman aged 35 to 49 in good health and CMV-seropositive. The specimen sequenced was PBMCs. CDR3 protein: CASSTLTGGQETQYF. In DNA form, the CDR3 reads TGTGCCAGCTCAACCCTGACAGGGGGCCAAGAGACCCAGTACTTC.